The present entry profiles one TCR beta chain with its context. The sample holds one count of this clone. Its antigen remains unidentified. No much larger clone exists at a distance of one base, and base qualities are not known. The cohort consisted of 666 healthy bone marrow donors. At the time of sampling, all cohort members were nominally healthy, though unrecorded immune exposures were likely present. The donor was CMV seropositive and was included in the group of around 300 seropositive cohort members. Every donor gave a peripheral blood sample, and the peripheral blood mononuclear cells from that sample were used for TCR beta sequencing. The Qiagen DNeasy Blood Extraction Kit was used to extract genomic DNA from the blood cell samples. The data belong to a study of cytomegalovirus exposure and HLA in healthy donors (dated by TCRdb to about 2017). About the investigation overall: According to an earlier analysis of a few hundred of the donors, about 179 million T cells yielded 117 million unique TCR beta sequences and about 300 Gb of sequence data. Among the 398 genotyped donors, around 81% belonged to the genetic ancestry cluster associated with self-reported Caucasian donors. Among some 410 genotyped donors of the cohort, an average of roughly 240,000 unique TCR beta nucleotide sequences were sequenced per donor, about a sixth of them non-productive. The study used immunosequencing to profile the T cell repertoires of around 600 subjects and linked those repertoires to cytomegalovirus serostatus. Rather than using new phenotypic data, the later analysis identified candidate immune exposures from TCR beta sequences and from how often those sequences occurred across donors. The number of typed donors differed by locus: roughly 620-630 for A, B, C, DRB1 and DQB1; about 520 for DQA1; around 580 for DPA1; and about 450 for DPB1. HLA typing covered class I and class II loci at four-digit resolution. Along with the approximately 620-subject first cohort, a separate validation cohort of 120 different subjects was used. An early release covering over 500 HLA-typed donors comprised about 300 gigabases of sequencing data and 85 million to 100 million unique TCR sequences. A later genetic analysis took genome-wide SNP genotypes for about three fifths of the 666 donors and used that subset as a discovery cohort. Roughly 5 DR-DQ haplotypes were handled as single units for association and clustering because linkage in the cohort was strong. An earlier analysis of 587 of the donors applied high-throughput TCR beta sequencing to assess whether each TCR beta V gene segment acted as functional or pseudogenic. Alongside the repertoire data, information on donor age, sex, ethnicity and CMV serostatus was compiled. Every discovery cohort repertoire had been produced on one sequencing platform. A later analysis re-analyzed previously published TCR beta repertoires from 550 to 700 donors and added high-resolution HLA genotyping to study TCR occurrence patterns. The study was designed to test whether signatures of past pathogen exposure could be identified by cataloging public T cell receptors. The study combined high-throughput TCR immunosequencing, statistical association of individual TCRs with disease status, and machine learning to predict cytomegalovirus infection status. Beyond this particular receptor, the publication reports: A later analysis reported that several top co-occurrence clusters appeared linked to parvovirus B19, influenza, CMV and Epstein-Barr virus. While some public TCRs were present in many individuals, most TCR sequences turned up only very rarely across donors. Because the 87-base-pair reads could not distinguish some IMGT-functional V segments, including TRBV6-2 and TRBV6-3, those segments were excluded. The earlier analysis of some 540 of the donors excluded some 15 rarely observed V segments, including chromosome 9 orphons, because counts were too low. Strong co-occurrence of HLA alleles, especially DR and DQ, made assigning TCR associations to individual alleles difficult. Specific HLA alleles were associated with 15,000 to 20,000 TCR beta sequences at a false discovery rate of 0.05 in a later analysis. In a later analysis, HLA-associated TCR beta chains were found to be more clonally expanded and to have lower generation probabilities than equally common non-associated chains. Most CMV-associated TCR beta chains appeared to be HLA-restricted in a later analysis, and the HLA associations seemed to be driven largely by CMV exposure. V-gene and J-gene trimming of TCR beta chains was associated with a missense DCLRE1C variant in a later genetic analysis, and the association was replicated in an independent cohort. Roughly uniform sequencing depth across donors was assumed in presence/absence analyses, although this assumption may not hold. Correlated functional status among segregating V segments might be attributable to linkage disequilibrium, but an unknown experimental factor could not be ruled out. According to a later genetic analysis, donors in an Asian-associated ancestry cluster had fewer N-insertions in productive TCRs than the approximately 670-donor mean. Only TCR beta chains were sequenced in this cohort, and the absence of alpha or paired-chain data limited detectable features. The classifier was reported to diagnose cytomegalovirus status with high specificity and sensitivity in both the original cohort and the validation cohort. The authors suggested that the approach could potentially be generalized to other disease states and immunological phenotypes. According to a later analysis, TCR association rates differed among HLA loci, with DRB1 alleles showing the most associated TCRs and HLA-C alleles showing the fewest. A total of 150 to 200 TCR beta chains were listed by the study as associated with cytomegalovirus. The sequencing pipeline was judged likely to have produced a cluster of highly shared sequence variants as a technical artifact. A further reported finding was that TCR beta sequences accurately predicted the HLA-A and HLA-B alleles for most subjects in the first cohort. In vitro tests confirmed that three of the cytomegalovirus-associated TCR beta chains recognize cytomegalovirus antigens. HLA typing was unavailable for some donors at each locus, so association tests used only the typed subset. CMV serostatus was the only immune exposure information available for the cohort. In an earlier analysis of some 500 of the donors, most TCR beta V segments were observed in productive rearrangements about 90% or about 30% of the time, broadly matching IMGT annotations.

The V and J ends are trimmed by 1 base and 5 bases, leaving 11 bases between them. The CDR3, cysteine through phenylalanine, is 14 amino acids long. Of all the DNA, just the CDR3 is kept, 42 bases in frame from base 1. Reading the germline V gene gives CDR1 SNHLY and CDR2 FYNNEI. Library construction relied on the immunoSEQ multiplex PCR assay. For the multiplex PCR, a mixture combining 60 forward primers for TCR Vbeta segments and 13 reverse primers for TCR Jbeta segments was used. Amplification of the CDR3 region of rearranged TCR beta genes was performed with a multiplex PCR assay on genomic DNA. The Illumina HiSeq System was used to sequence the amplified TCR beta libraries as 87-base-pair reads. In the source study's methods: A later analysis counted about 80 million unique TCR beta chains across the 550 to 800 repertoires, and some 11 million of these chains were shared by at least two donors. To remove PCR and sequencing errors, raw reads were error-corrected and collapsed into unique sequences using a nearest-neighbor algorithm that merged closely related sequences. To assign V, D and J gene segments, CDR3 sequences were aligned to IMGT reference sequences. For a sequence to be retained, a match of at least six nucleotides to both a V gene segment and a J gene segment was required. Rearrangements were called productive when the CDR3 lacked stop codons and stayed in frame with V and J; all others were non-productive. CDR3 was defined by IMGT convention, running from the second conserved V-encoded cysteine to the conserved J-encoded phenylalanine. In an earlier analysis of more than 550 of the donors, sequences lacking an unambiguous match to a single V gene segment were excluded. In an earlier analysis of 450 to 700 of the donors, V segments were called functional above 56.7% productive rearrangements and were called segregating when the between-donor standard deviation exceeded 5%. A statistical classification framework was developed to diagnose cytomegalovirus status using the catalog of TCR beta chain sequences. In a later analysis, TCR nucleotide sequences were compared against IMGT/GENE-DB human TR gene sequences so that V and J genes could be assigned. Using the TCRdist pipeline, a later analysis assigned CDR3 sequences along with most-parsimonious VDJ recombination scenarios. In a later analysis, each TCR beta chain was defined by its CDR3 amino acid sequence together with its V-gene family, and reads without a unique V-gene family were excluded. A later analysis removed 500 to 650 highly shared, low-generation-probability nucleotide sequences to deal with suspected cross-contamination and a sequencing artifact. For each public chain, a later analysis derived a clonal expansion index from normalized ranks of inferred template counts within each repertoire. In a later analysis, generation probabilities were computed using a VDJ recombination model fitted to out-of-frame rearrangements, and the results were checked against IGoR. A later analysis scored TCR-TCR, TCR-HLA and TCR-CMV co-occurrence with hypergeometric tests, applying a repertoire-size bias correction to TCR pairs. In a later analysis, false discovery rates were estimated by permuting HLA or CMV assignments 20 times. In a later analysis, co-occurring TCRs were grouped with DBSCAN, and TCRdist sequence similarity was added when clustering was performed within HLA-allele-positive subsets. Repertoires with fewer than 30,000 or more than 120,000 public chains, plus five repertoires with anomalous nucleotide sharing, were excluded from co-occurrence clustering. Entries here come from immuneACCESS through TCRdb and include only in-frame sequences with V and J called. Some clones fail to appear in such tables; in the studies checked, an unresolved V gene covers under half of the shortfall, and the cause of the remainder is unknown. V and J calls and clone size are copied from that table; D and trimming were computed from the DNA. Recorded for this sample are 100,000 to 150,000 clones; over 60% of them occurred a single time. The ten most abundant clones make up about 4.3% of the sample.

This TCR derives from a man in his sixties in good health and CMV-seropositive. Recombination linked TRBV2 to TRBJ2-5; tentative D gene TRBD2, with 5 bases matching. Sequences were obtained from PBMCs. CDR3 reads: CASSEVRRGETQYF. In nucleotides, the sequence is TGTGCCAGCAGTGAAGTACGTCGAGGGGAGACCCAGTACTTC.